Listed below are T cell receptor beta chains from one sample, sequenced in a study of cytomegalovirus exposure and HLA in healthy donors. Sequencing used immunoSEQ multiplex PCR; TCRdb keeps in-frame clones, though not all of them. Of roughly 120,000 clones listed, under 90% are singletons. The sequenced material came from PBMCs. The receptors derive from a man aged 25 to 40 in good health and CMV-seronegative. CDR3s include the opening cysteine and the closing phenylalanine or tryptophan. The D gene is left open where the match is weak. Size tells how often a clone was seen (once, few, many) or the class of an expanded clone, and some rows leave it out.

>TRBD1|NA|TRBV7-2|13|TRBJ1-1
CASSPTGGGEAFF
TGTGCCAGCAGCCCGACAGGGGGTGGAGAAGCTTTCTTT
>NA|NA|TRBV5-1|14|TRBJ2-3
CASSLVPDTDTQYF
TGCGCCAGCAGCTTGGTGCCAGACACAGATACGCAGTATTTT
>TRBD2|NA|TRBV2|14|TRBJ2-1
CASRAGDKYNEQFF
TGTGCCAGCAGAGCGGGGGACAAATACAATGAGCAGTTCTTC
>TRBD1|NA|TRBV5-5|17|TRBJ1-1
CASSLGPTGGLDTEAFF
TGTGCCAGCAGCTTGGGGCCTACAGGGGGCTTAGACACTGAAGCTTTCTTT
>NA|few|TRBV15|14|TRBJ1-2
CATSTREDVLGYTF
TGTGCCACCAGCACGCGGGAGGACGTTCTAGGCTACACCTTC
>NA|NA|TRBV2|16|TRBJ2-1
CASSELGPLSGNEQFF
TGTGCCAGCAGTGAACTGGGTCCACTTTCAGGTAATGAGCAGTTCTTC
>NA|few|TRBV7-9|13|TRBJ1-1
CASSFLQGAEAFF
TGTGCCAGCAGCTTTTTACAGGGAGCTGAAGCTTTCTTT
>NA|NA|TRBV5-4|12|TRBJ2-1
CASSLVSNEQFF
TGTGCCAGCAGCTTGGTCTCTAATGAGCAGTTCTTC
>TRBD1|NA|TRBV28|13|TRBJ1-1
CASRPAGTGEAFF
TGTGCCAGCAGGCCTGCCGGGACAGGTGAAGCTTTCTTT
>TRBD1|NA|TRBV27|17|TRBJ1-6
CASRPTPGTGVNSPLHF
TGTGCCAGCAGACCCACTCCCGGGACAGGGGTAAATTCACCCCTCCACTTT
>NA|NA|TRBV27|14|TRBJ1-5
CASSPTMQRQPQHF
TGTGCCAGCAGTCCGACTATGCAACGGCAGCCCCAGCATTTT
>NA|NA|TRBV5-5|13|TRBJ1-6
CASSYSTSSPLHF
TGTGCCAGCAGCTACAGTACCAGTTCCCCCCTCCACTTT
>NA|NA|TRBV28|16|TRBJ1-2
CASSPDQGLGNYGYTF
TGTGCCAGCAGCCCGGACCAGGGTCTGGGTAACTATGGCTACACCTTC
>NA|NA|TRBV5-1|12|TRBJ1-1
CASHQRGAEAFF
TGCGCCAGCCACCAGCGAGGCGCTGAAGCTTTCTTT
>NA|NA|TRBV6-5|14|TRBJ2-7
CASSYSRTAGEQYF
TGTGCCAGCAGTTACTCGAGGACAGCGGGGGAGCAGTACTTC
>TRBD1|NA|TRBV7-6|18|TRBJ2-7
CASSFGAGPGTAPHEQYF
TGTGCCAGCAGCTTTGGGGCCGGTCCCGGGACAGCCCCCCACGAGCAGTACTTC
>TRBD1|NA|TRBV4-2|16|TRBJ1-2
CASSHTTEGTAGGYTF
TGTGCCAGCAGCCACACCACCGAGGGGACAGCCGGGGGCTACACCTTC
>NA|NA|TRBV4-3|14|TRBJ1-4
CASSHVATNEKLFF
TGCGCCAGCAGCCACGTCGCAACTAATGAAAAACTGTTTTTT
>TRBD1|NA|TRBV28|17|TRBJ2-7
CASSLWPRPGQAYEQYF
TGTGCCAGCAGTTTATGGCCCCGCCCGGGACAGGCCTACGAGCAGTACTTC
>NA|NA|TRBV19|15|TRBJ2-5
CASSLWRTGQETQYF
TGTGCCAGTAGCCTTTGGAGGACCGGCCAAGAGACCCAGTACTTC
>NA|NA|TRBV5-1|15|TRBJ2-1
CASSLEGGIYNEQFF
TGCGCCAGCAGCTTGGAAGGGGGAATCTACAATGAGCAGTTCTTC
>NA|NA|TRBV7-9|13|TRBJ2-7
CASSLYTVHEQYF
TGTGCCAGCAGCTTATATACGGTGCACGAGCAGTACTTC
>TRBD1|NA|TRBV27|14|TRBJ1-2
CASSHRGPLYGYTF
TGTGCCAGCAGTCATAGGGGGCCACTCTATGGCTACACCTTC
>TRBD2|once|TRBV29-1|15|TRBJ2-7
CSVEDPLAENYEQYF
TGCAGCGTTGAAGATCCCCTAGCGGAAAACTACGAGCAGTACTTC
>NA|NA|TRBV19|12|TRBJ2-7
CASSVDSREQYF
TGTGCCAGTAGTGTCGACAGCCGGGAGCAGTACTTC
>NA|NA|TRBV5-6|14|TRBJ1-1
CASSLQGRDTEAFF
TGTGCCAGCAGCTTACAGGGTAGGGACACTGAAGCTTTCTTT
>TRBD2|NA|TRBV4-2|18|TRBJ2-6
CASSQRLAGDSGANVLTF
TGTGCCAGCAGCCAACGACTAGCGGGGGACTCTGGGGCCAACGTCCTGACTTTC
>TRBD2|NA|TRBV28|15|TRBJ2-1
CASSSTSGGGNEQFF
TGTGCCAGCAGTTCGACTAGCGGGGGGGGCAATGAGCAGTTCTTC
>TRBD1|NA|TRBV5-1|14|TRBJ1-2
CASRAQGADYGYTF
TGCGCCAGCAGGGCGCAGGGGGCTGACTATGGCTACACCTTC
>NA|NA|TRBV11-2|13|TRBJ1-5
CASSLGPNQPQHF
TGTGCCAGCAGCTTGGGCCCAAATCAGCCCCAGCATTTT
>TRBD2|NA|TRBV27|15|TRBJ2-1
CASRLSGSSYNEQFF
TGTGCCAGCAGACTTAGCGGGAGCTCCTACAATGAGCAGTTCTTC
>TRBD2|NA|TRBV19|13|TRBJ2-7
CASSTSGPYEQYF
TGTGCCAGTAGCACTAGCGGGCCCTACGAGCAGTACTTC
>TRBD1|NA|TRBV19|14|TRBJ2-7
CASSLTGSSYEQYF
TGTGCCAGTAGTCTGACAGGGAGCTCCTACGAGCAGTACTTC
>TRBD1|NA|TRBV2|12|TRBJ1-2
CASIEGAEGYTF
TGTGCCAGCATCGAGGGGGCGGAAGGCTACACCTTC
>NA|NA|TRBV18|14|TRBJ2-3
CASSPPASTDTQYF
TGTGCCAGCTCACCACCGGCTAGCACAGATACGCAGTATTTT
>NA|NA|TRBV4-2|15|TRBJ1-5
CASSPSGGGDQPQHF
TGTGCCAGCAGCCCGTCGGGGGGTGGCGATCAGCCCCAGCATTTT
>NA|NA|TRBV6-1|14|TRBJ1-2
CASSARAANYGYTF
TGTGCCAGCAGTGCGAGGGCTGCTAACTATGGCTACACCTTC
>NA|NA|TRBV7-6|13|TRBJ1-5
CASSLANNQPQHF
TGTGCCAGCAGCTTAGCCAACAATCAGCCCCAGCATTTT
>TRBD1|once|TRBV28|12|TRBJ1-2
CASSGQGYGYTF
TGTGCCAGCAGCGGACAGGGCTATGGCTACACCTTC
>NA|NA|TRBV7-9|13|TRBJ2-1
CASSLSRANEQFF
TGTGCCAGCAGCTTATCCAGGGCTAATGAGCAGTTCTTC
>TRBD1|once|TRBV15|13|TRBJ2-1
CATGQGFYNEQFF
TGTGCCACCGGACAGGGGTTCTACAATGAGCAGTTCTTC
>TRBD2|NA|TRBV7-3|16|TRBJ2-2
CASSFQPGLITGELFF
TGTGCCAGCAGTTTCCAGCCGGGACTAATAACCGGGGAGCTGTTTTTT
>NA|NA|TRBV21-1|22|TRBJ1-3
CASSNSSQQFPPACSSGNTIYF
TGTGCCAGCAGCAATTCGTCCCAACAGTTTCCGCCTGCTTGTTCCTCTGGAAACACCATATATTTT
>NA|NA|TRBV28|12|TRBJ2-7
CASTDSGREQYF
TGTGCCAGCACCGATTCGGGTCGCGAGCAGTACTTC
>NA|NA|TRBV7-2|12|TRBJ1-6
CASSVNQAPLHF
TGTGCCAGCAGCGTGAACCAGGCCCCCCTCCACTTT
>NA|NA|TRBV6-1|12|TRBJ1-4
CASSEQFEKLFF
TGTGCCAGCAGTGAACAGTTTGAAAAACTGTTTTTT
>NA|NA|TRBV28|16|TRBJ2-7
CASNTPGRQAGLEQYF
TGTGCCAGCAACACTCCCGGCCGGCAGGCGGGTTTGGAGCAGTACTTC
>NA|NA|TRBV2|12|TRBJ1-2
CASSRRGEVYTF
TGTGCCAGCAGCCGACGGGGAGAGGTCTACACCTTC
>TRBD1|NA|TRBV7-9|16|TRBJ1-4
CASSPGQGAANEKLFF
TGTGCCAGCAGCCCCGGACAGGGGGCAGCTAATGAAAAACTGTTTTTT
>TRBD1|NA|TRBV6-5|15|TRBJ2-7
CASSYIQGVGGEQYF
TGTGCCAGCAGTTACATCCAGGGGGTAGGGGGCGAGCAGTACTTC